This T cell receptor beta chain was recorded in a study of T cells in Graves' hyperthyroidism and ophthalmopathy (dated by TCRdb to about 2019). With regard to the full study: Peripheral blood samples were taken at initial diagnosis, before any treatment was given. In about 6 Graves' hyperthyroidism patients, the study also compared T-cell repertoires from thyroid tissue with T-cell repertoires from blood. Following sampling, methimazole starting at 30 mg daily was given to hyperthyroidism patients, and high-dose intravenous methylprednisolone was given to ophthalmopathy patients. The paper reports TCR Vbeta CDR3 sequencing of some 140 peripheral blood samples: around 41 ophthalmopathy, 75 to 80 hyperthyroidism and some 17 progressor patients. The 80 to 100 discovery patients were randomly divided into training and test sets at a 7:3 ratio. Whether ophthalmopathy could be predicted prospectively was tested in an independent validation cohort made up of under 20 hyperthyroidism patients plus 17 patients who later progressed to ophthalmopathy. To identify distinguishing TCR V-J signatures, a discovery cohort of some 99 patients was used, comprising 43 with Graves' ophthalmopathy and around 60 with stable Graves' hyperthyroidism. Points the paper makes about the study in general: Sample size was not statistically predetermined, and blinding of investigators to group allocation was not performed. In cross-validation, a model built on a 13 V-J signature told ophthalmopathy apart from stable hyperthyroidism with approximately 91% sensitivity and roughly 81% specificity, and in testing the same model reached 80%/75%. Most expanded thyroid clonotypes (frequency above 0.001) were also detected in blood, suggesting blood repertoires may reflect thyroid immune responses. In validation, the model predicted progression to ophthalmopathy with 60% to 71% sensitivity and 72% to 85% specificity, a median of approximately 6.7 months before onset.

Stable Graves' hyperthyroidism was defined as no progression to ophthalmopathy during 18 months of follow-up. Hyperthyroidism patients were newly diagnosed, had a disease duration of under 2 months, and were aged 18 to 65 years. The study excluded patients with uncontrolled infections, other autoimmune diseases, pregnancy or lactation. Diagnoses were established on the basis of clinical symptoms, serum thyroxine and TRAb, thyroid ultrasound, and orbital computed tomography. PBMCs were separated from 7.5 to 10 ml of fresh peripheral blood using Ficoll-Paque density gradient centrifugation. Total RNA was extracted using Trizol reagent, and RNA quality was assessed on an Agilent 2100 Bioanalyzer. CDR1 and CDR2 (KGHDR, SFDVKD) derive from the germline V gene. V is clipped by 3 bases and J by 15 bases, and the sequence between their germline boundaries is 11 bases long. The CDR3 holds 11 amino acids from the cysteine to the phenylalanine. The retained sequence is limited to the CDR3, 33 bases, with the frame set at the first base.

The TCR beta CDR3 regions were amplified from the RNA transcripts. A first-round RT-PCR of the TCR CDR3 used the HTBI primer set with the Qiagen OneStep RT-PCR kit. Libraries were constructed in a second round of multiplex PCR, after which size selection and purification were performed. Sequencing of the libraries was done on an Illumina HiSeq2000 using paired-end 100 bp reads. Concerning the study's data processing: SOAPnuke was used to process the raw data, removing reads that contained adapters or uncalled bases, had a mean Phred below 15, or lacked an exact match to the constant primer or identifier. COPE v1.2.5 was used to merge high-quality paired reads, and clonotypes were defined as unique nucleotide sequences. MiTCR v1.1 was used to align the clonotypes against IMGT TRBV, TRBD and TRBJ reference segments. Only V-J combinations with frequency above 0.0001, covering 98% to 99.2% of repertoires, were analysed. The TCS score was defined as F50 (clonal expansion) divided by E x V (chaos), with BLOSUM62-based TCRdist calculated between CDR3 peptides within each V-J. Welch's t-statistics and random forest reduced roughly 500 V-J features to around 14, which were used in a naive Bayes classifier (R e1071). TCRdb reworked the public reads: Q25 trimming with fastp, MiXCR clone assembly, productive beta chains retained. Rows with one shared CDR3 protein collapse into an entry with the most common genes and DNA. Clone size and V and J calls follow TCRdb, not the original study. The sample table records hundreds of thousands of distinct CDR3 sequences; 13% of these occur just once. The ten largest account for less than 10% of the sample.

Concerning this clonotype: Its cognate antigen has yet to be identified. It has no much larger one-base neighbor in the sample; base qualities were not kept.

Recombination linked TRBV24-1 to TRBJ2-1; too little of a D gene remains to name it. Sequenced: blood. The sequence was obtained from a woman aged 18 to 35 with Graves' hyperthyroidism. The CDR3 sequence is CATSDLDLTFF. The DNA reads TGTGCCACCAGTGATCTAGATCTCACGTTCTTC.